Each of the 24 T cell receptor beta chains below was sequenced from the same sample in a study of T cell repertoires in cytomegalovirus infection. MiXCR, run by TCRdb on the reads, gives a single entry per CDR3 protein. The sample includes a few hundred thousand distinct CDR3 sequences, under 45% of them seen just once. Their recognized antigens are unknown. The sample in question was cultured PBMCs, obtained from culture after CMV antigen stimulation. Source of these receptors: a human donor in good health (CMV status not recorded). Some clones in this sample may be carry-over from other donors' samples.

The rearrangement uses TRBV20-1 and TRBJ1-1; 8 positions match TRBD1. V lost 3 bases, J lost 5 bases, and 14 bases stayed unmatched. There are 16 residues in the CDR3. Germline CDR1 is DFQATT and CDR2 is SNEGSKA (reference sequence). CDR3 sequence (DNA): TGCAGTGCTAGCTCACCGGGACAGGAAGGACGGACTGAAGCTTTCTTT. As protein: CSASSPGQEGRTEAFF.

A single count supports this clonotype. The chain has TRBV4-1 and TRBJ1-5; no firm D call. V lost 4 bases and J 4 bases, leaving 14 bases between the germline ends. The CDR3 has 15 residues. Germline V gene lookup returns CDR1 MGHRA and CDR2 YSYEKL. The CDR3 protein is CASSRAGSLNQPQHF. CDR3 coding DNA: TGCGCCAGCAGCCGTGCAGGTAGCCTTAATCAGCCCCAGCATTTT.

V is TRBV6-1 and J is TRBJ2-5; a weak D match, TRBD2 (6 bases). The CDR3 spans 15 residues. Per germline, CDR1 MNHNS and CDR2 SASEGT. The V and J ends lost 7 bases and 3 bases respectively, with 18 bases between them. The CDR3 is CASTSPGEEKETQYF. The CDR3 DNA reads as TGTGCCAGCACTTCGCCCGGGGAGGAAAAAGAGACCCAGTACTTC.

This clonotype was observed a few times. The chain has TRBV5-6 and TRBJ2-3, with TRBD2 identical over 8 bases. The ends lost 4 bases at V and 0 bases at J; junction bases unmatched: 7. CDR1 and CDR2 (germline): SGHDT, YYEEEE. The CDR3 extends over 16 amino acids. CDR3 sequence reads: CASSVKTSASTDTQYF. CDR3 in DNA: TGTGCCAGCAGCGTCAAGACTAGCGCAAGCACAGATACGCAGTATTTT.

This clonotype has more than one count but fewer than ten. The chain recombines TRBV20-1 with TRBJ2-1, with 16 bases lining up with TRBD2. Germline CDR1 is DFQATT and CDR2 is SNEGSKA (reference sequence). J lost 0 bases, V lost 2 bases, and 10 bases had no gene match. The CDR3 sequence is 20 residues long. The CDR3 region is CSARLIGTSGGESSYNEQFF. DNA of the CDR3: TGCAGTGCTAGATTGATCGGGACTAGCGGGGGGGAGAGCTCCTACAATGAGCAGTTCTTC.

This chain uses TRBV20-1 with TRBJ1-5, with TRBD1 as a possible D gene (5 bases). The CDR3 loop spans 15 amino acids. Germline assignment: CDR1 DFQATT and CDR2 SNEGSKA (reference sequence). Between the trimmed V and J ends, which lost 6 bases and 5 bases, there was a span of 20 bases. CDR3 nucleotides: TGCAGTGCCGACACCAGGGAGGCCGGGGATCAGCCCCAGCATTTT. The encoded protein is CSADTREAGDQPQHF.

The J gene is TRBJ1-1, the V gene TRBV19; 9 nucleotides agree with TRBD1. V lost 9 bases and J lost 4; bases outside the gene matches: 15. The germline gives CDR1 LNHDA, CDR2 SQIVND (reference sequence). The CDR3 consists of 16 residues. CDR3 sequence: CASRNQRGTGSTEAFF. The CDR3 bases are TGTGCCAGCCGGAATCAACGTGGGACAGGGAGCACTGAAGCTTTCTTT. The full variable domain, completed using reference TRBV19 and TRBJ1-1, is DGGITQSPKYLFRKEGQNVTLSCEQNLNHDAMYWYRQDPGQGLRLIYYSQIVNDFQKGDIAEGYSVSREKKESFPLTVTSAQKNPTAFYLCASRNQRGTGSTEAFFGQGTRLTVV.

This clonotype has just a few counts. This rearrangement joins TRBV7-9 to TRBJ2-1, with TRBD2 as a possible D gene (6 bases). V lost 4 bases and J 2 bases, leaving 15 bases between the germline ends. Germline values: CDR1 SEHNR, CDR2 FQNEAQ (reference sequence). The CDR3 is 16 amino acids. CDR3 in DNA: TGTGCCAGCAGCTCCTCCAGCGGGTTCCCCTACAATGAGCAGTTCTTC. It codes for CASSSSSGFPYNEQFF. Based on the CDR3 plus reference TRBV7-9 and TRBJ2-1, the full variable domain is DTGVSQNPRHKITKRGQNVTFRCDPISEHNRLYWYRQTLGQGPEFLTYFQNEAQLEKSRLLSDRFSAERPKGSFSTLEIQRTEQGDSAMYLCASSSSSGFPYNEQFFGPGTRLTVL.

This clonotype has ten or more counts. The chain joins TRBV12-3 or TRBV12-4 to TRBJ2-7; D is unclear. CDR3 length: 14 residues. V lost 8 bases and J lost 2, with 16 bases in between. The CDR3 nucleotides read TGTGCCAGCTGCCTGGTAGGCACTACCTACGAGCAGTACTTC. This sequence encodes CASCLVGTTYEQYF.

The chain links TRBV7-8 to TRBJ1-5; tentatively, D is TRBD1 (6 bases). V lost 10 bases and J lost 5, with 15 bases in between. From germline, CDR1 is SGHVS and CDR2 FQNEAQ. The CDR3 spans 13 residues. The CDR3 bases are TGTGCCAACGCGGACAGTGGGGATCAGCCCCAGCATTTT. This gives the protein CANADSGDQPQHF.

The chain carries TRBV12-3 or TRBV12-4 and TRBJ1-1, with 8 bases that match TRBD1. V was pared by 6 bases and J by 4 bases, with 10 bases of the junction left unmatched. The CDR3 loop spans 15 amino acids. The CDR3 here is CASSPEDRDGTEAFF. In DNA form, the CDR3 reads TGTGCCAGCAGCCCCGAGGACAGGGACGGCACTGAAGCTTTCTTT.

The rearrangement joins TRBV7-6 to TRBJ2-1; 9 bases fit TRBD2. Germline V gives CDR1 SGHVS, CDR2 FNYEAQ. CDR3 length: 16 amino acids. Unmatched junction bases numbered 6, after V lost 2 bases and J lost 4 bases. The CDR3 DNA is TGTGCCAGCAGCTTATTAGCGGGGGAGTATTACAATGAGCAGTTCTTC. Encoded protein: CASSLLAGEYYNEQFF.

This chain links TRBV7-8 with TRBJ1-1, with 11 positions matching TRBD1. Germline assignment: CDR1 SGHVS and CDR2 FQNEAQ. The CDR3 is 17 residues long. Trimming removed 4 bases from V and 1 base from J; junction bases left unmatched: 8. The CDR3 DNA follows: TGTGCCAGCAGCTACCCCAGGACAGGGGGCTCGAACACTGAAGCTTTCTTT. It is translated as CASSYPRTGGSNTEAFF.

The chain joins TRBV29-1 to TRBJ1-3; D remains unclear. This CDR3 comprises 16 residues. Deletions cut 4 bases from V and 2 bases from J, with 18 bases between. The germline gives CDR1 SQVTM, CDR2 ANQGSEA. In DNA, the CDR3 is TGCAGCGTTGGAGGAAAACCCGGATTTACTGGAAACACCATATATTTT. Its translation is CSVGGKPGFTGNTIYF.

V and J are TRBV28 and TRBJ1-6, with D possibly TRBD1 on 5 matching bases. The V and J ends lost 6 bases and 5 bases respectively, with 11 bases between them. The CDR3 is 14 residues long. Germline-derived CDR1 and CDR2 are MDHEN and SYDVKM. The CDR3 sequence: CASRGRQNNSPLHF. Here the CDR3 DNA reads TGTGCCAGCAGGGGGAGACAGAATAATTCACCCCTCCACTTT.

This chain links TRBV15 with TRBJ2-5; D unresolved. The CDR3 loop spans 12 amino acids. Trimming took 1 base from V and 5 from J, leaving 5 bases between them. CDR1 LNHNV and CDR2 YYDKDF come from the germline V gene (reference sequence). CDR3 sequence (DNA): TGTGCCACCAGCAGAGCTGGCGAGACCCAGTACTTC. It encodes CATSRAGETQYF.

The rearrangement joins TRBV4-3 to TRBJ2-5; D uncertain. V gave up 1 base and J gave up 2 bases, with 11 bases separating them. This CDR3 spans 15 amino acids. Germline V CDR1 and CDR2: LGHNA, YSLEER. The CDR3 nucleotides read TGCGCCAGCAGCCAAGCGGCGGTTTTACAAGAGACCCAGTACTTC. It specifies CASSQAAVLQETQYF.

The V gene is TRBV19, the J gene TRBJ2-4; TRBD1 might be the D (6 bases). The CDR3 totals 13 residues. CDR1 is LNHDA and CDR2 is SQIVND in the germline V gene (reference sequence). Trimming pared 7 bases from V and 2 bases from J, leaving 9 bases between. The CDR3 region has the DNA TGTGCCAGTATCGGACAGTCCAAAAACATTCAGTACTTC. Translated: CASIGQSKNIQYF. Based on the CDR3 plus reference TRBV19 and TRBJ2-4, the full variable domain is DGGITQSPKYLFRKEGQNVTLSCEQNLNHDAMYWYRQDPGQGLRLIYYSQIVNDFQKGDIAEGYSVSREKKESFPLTVTSAQKNPTAFYLCASIGQSKNIQYFGAGTRLSVL.

The chain employs TRBV5-4 and TRBJ2-1; 12 nucleotides align to TRBD2. Germline V gene data show CDR1 as SGHNT and CDR2 as YYREEE (reference sequence). The CDR3 consists of 17 residues. Trimming at V came to 0 bases and at J to 5 bases, leaving 6 bases not matched to a gene. The CDR3 DNA reads as TGTGCCAGCAGCTTGGCCCCTAGCGGGAGGGCCAACAATGAGCAGTTCTTC. It codes for CASSLAPSGRANNEQFF. Full variable domain (remainder filled in from reference TRBV5-4 and TRBJ2-1): ETGVTQSPTHLIKTRGQQVTLRCSSQSGHNTVSWYQQALGQGPQFIFQYYREEENGRGNFPPRFSGLQFPNYSSELNVNALELDDSALYLCASSLAPSGRANNEQFFGPGTRLTVL.

The V gene is TRBV11-2, the J gene TRBJ1-1, with TRBD1 matching over 8 bases. The CDR3 sequence is 15 residues long. CDR1 and CDR2 from the germline V gene are SGHAT and FQNNGV. The ends lost 6 bases at V and 4 bases at J; junction bases unmatched: 10. CDR3 nucleotides: TGTGCCAGCAGGGCGGACAGGGTGAAGGGCACTGAAGCTTTCTTT. Translating gives CASRADRVKGTEAFF.

The CDR3 bases are TGTGCCAGCAGCCAAGGGATAGCGGGGTCAGATACGCAGTATTTT. This sequence encodes CASSQGIAGSDTQYF. The chain employs TRBV4-2 and TRBJ2-3; 8 bases agree with TRBD2. The germline gives CDR1 LGHNA, CDR2 YNFKEQ. This CDR3 is built from 15 residues. Trimming removed 1 base from V and 4 bases from J; junction bases left unmatched: 4.

The genes are TRBV19 and TRBJ1-2; TRBD1 matches 8 bases. This CDR3 contains 14 residues. Germline V gene data show CDR1 as LNHDA and CDR2 as SQIVND (reference sequence). J gave up 6 bases and V 2 bases, and 5 bases lay outside the gene matches. CDR3 nucleotides: TGTGCCAGTAGTATACAGGGGGCGATTGATGGCTACACCTTC. Translating it yields CASSIQGAIDGYTF. Supplemented by reference TRBV19 and TRBJ1-2, the full variable domain reads DGGITQSPKYLFRKEGQNVTLSCEQNLNHDAMYWYRQDPGQGLRLIYYSQIVNDFQKGDIAEGYSVSREKKESFPLTVTSAQKNPTAFYLCASSIQGAIDGYTFGSGTRLTVV.

This chain uses TRBV10-3 with TRBJ2-3, with 8 bases identical to TRBD2. The CDR3 extends over 14 amino acids. V lost 10 bases and J lost 0; bases outside the gene matches: 6. Germline V gene lookup returns CDR1 ENHRY and CDR2 SYGVKD. The CDR3 protein is CATRGGESTDTQYF. The CDR3 coding sequence is TGTGCCACCCGGGGGGGTGAAAGCACAGATACGCAGTATTTT.

The chain carries TRBV7-2 and TRBJ2-2, with 12 positions matching TRBD2. Losses at the gene ends were 5 bases for V and 4 bases for J; bases not matched to a gene: 5. The CDR3 length is 16 residues. The germline V gene has CDR1 SGHTA and CDR2 FQGNSA. The CDR3, as DNA: TGTGCCAGCAGCATGACTAGCGGGAGACTCACCGGGGAGCTGTTTTTT. Its translation: CASSMTSGRLTGELFF.